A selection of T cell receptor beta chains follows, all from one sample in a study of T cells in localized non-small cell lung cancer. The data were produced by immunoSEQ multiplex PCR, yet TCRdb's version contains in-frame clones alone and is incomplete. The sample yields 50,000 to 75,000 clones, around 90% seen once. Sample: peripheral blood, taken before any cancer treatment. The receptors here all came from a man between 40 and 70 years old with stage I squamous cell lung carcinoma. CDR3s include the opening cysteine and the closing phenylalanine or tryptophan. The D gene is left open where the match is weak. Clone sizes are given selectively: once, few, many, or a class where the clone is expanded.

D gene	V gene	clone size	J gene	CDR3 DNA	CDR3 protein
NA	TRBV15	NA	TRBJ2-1	TGTGCCACCAGCAGAGGCCTCTCCCGGGCCGATGAGCAGTTCTTC	CATSRGLSRADEQFF
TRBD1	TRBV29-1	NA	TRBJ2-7	TGCAGCGCCGGGACCGGGACAGCCTTTTACGAGCAGTACTTC	CSAGTGTAFYEQYF
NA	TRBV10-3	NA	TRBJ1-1	TGTGCCATCAGTGAGTCGAGAGAGAAAAACACTGAAGCTTTCTTT	CAISESREKNTEAFF
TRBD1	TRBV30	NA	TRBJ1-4	TGTGCCTGGAGTGTACGGGACAGGGCGGCGGAAAAACTGTTTTTT	CAWSVRDRAAEKLFF
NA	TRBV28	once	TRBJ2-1	TGTGCCAGCAATCCCCTAACCCGCTCTGGCGTCGCCTACAATGAGCAGTTCTTC	CASNPLTRSGVAYNEQFF
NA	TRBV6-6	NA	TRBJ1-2	TGTGCCAGCAATAACCACGCAGGGGCGGGCTATGGCTACACCTTC	CASNNHAGAGYGYTF
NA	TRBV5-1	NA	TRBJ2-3	TGCGCCAGCAGTCCTGCTAGCTACACAGATACGCAGTATTTT	CASSPASYTDTQYF
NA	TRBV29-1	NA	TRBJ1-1	TGCAGCGTTGAAAGGGGACCTGAAGCTTTCTTT	CSVERGPEAFF
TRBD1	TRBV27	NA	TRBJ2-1	TGTGCCACGAACAGGGGGCCTTACAATGAGCAGTTCTTC	CATNRGPYNEQFF
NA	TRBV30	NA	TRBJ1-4	TGTGCCTGGAGTCCAGGAACTAATGAAAAACTGTTTTTT	CAWSPGTNEKLFF
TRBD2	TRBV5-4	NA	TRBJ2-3	TGTGCCAGCAGCTACAAGCGGGAGACTAGCACAGATACGCAGTATTTT	CASSYKRETSTDTQYF
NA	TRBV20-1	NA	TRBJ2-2	TGCAGTGCCGATACCGGGGAGCTGTTTTTT	CSADTGELFF
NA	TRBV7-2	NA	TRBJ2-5	TGTGCCAGCAGCTTAGTCAGTTCGAAGGAGACCCAGTACTTC	CASSLVSSKETQYF
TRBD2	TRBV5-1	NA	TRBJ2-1	TGCGCCAGCAGCTTCAGCCCCCTAGCGGGCGCTTACAATGAGCAGTTCTTC	CASSFSPLAGAYNEQFF
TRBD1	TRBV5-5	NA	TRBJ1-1	TGTGCCAGCAGCATACGACAGGGGCCCAGTGGGGGCACTGAAGCTTTCTTT	CASSIRQGPSGGTEAFF
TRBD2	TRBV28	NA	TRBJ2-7	TGTGCCAGCAGTACGACTAGCGGGAGGGCCTTGTCGTCGTACGAGCAGTACTTC	CASSTTSGRALSSYEQYF
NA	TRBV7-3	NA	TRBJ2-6	TGTGCCAGCAGCTTAACGAGGTCTGGGGCCAACGTCCTGACTTTC	CASSLTRSGANVLTF
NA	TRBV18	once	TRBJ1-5	TGTGCCAGCTCATTGGAACAGGGCAGTCAGCCCCAGCATTTT	CASSLEQGSQPQHF
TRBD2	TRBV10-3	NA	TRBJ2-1	TGTGCCAGTACTAGCGGGGTATACAATGAGCAGTTCTTC	CASTSGVYNEQFF
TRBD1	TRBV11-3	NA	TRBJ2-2	TGTGCCAGCAGCTTAGATTCAGGGACAGTATCCGGGGAGCTGTTTTTT	CASSLDSGTVSGELFF
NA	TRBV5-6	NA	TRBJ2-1	TGTGCCAGCAGCCCTGTTGACAATGAGCAGTTCTTC	CASSPVDNEQFF
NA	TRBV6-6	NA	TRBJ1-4	TGTGCCAGCAGTTACACTCAGGGACTTGATGAAAAACTGTTTTTT	CASSYTQGLDEKLFF
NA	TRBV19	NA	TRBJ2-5	TGTGCCTCTAAAGGGGGAGGAGGGGACGAGACCCAGTACTTC	CASKGGGGDETQYF
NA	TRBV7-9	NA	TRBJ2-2	TGTGCCAGCAGCCGAGACATCACCGCGAACACCGGGGAGCTGTTTTTT	CASSRDITANTGELFF
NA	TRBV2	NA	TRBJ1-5	TGTGCCAGCACCCTGGACAGTGATCAGCCCCAGCATTTT	CASTLDSDQPQHF
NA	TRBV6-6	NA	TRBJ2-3	TGTGCCAGCAGACAGGGCTACGGGAGAGGCACAGATACGCAGTATTTT	CASRQGYGRGTDTQYF
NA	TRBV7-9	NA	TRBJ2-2	TGTGCCAGCAGCTTTAGGAGTGACACCGGGGAGCTGTTTTTT	CASSFRSDTGELFF
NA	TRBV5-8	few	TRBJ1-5	TGTGCCAGCAGGCCCCAAACAGGGCAGGCTCAGCCCCAGCATTTT	CASRPQTGQAQPQHF
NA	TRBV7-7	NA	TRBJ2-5	TGTGCTAGCAGCTCCGGAAGGGCTGAGACCCAGTACTTC	CASSSGRAETQYF
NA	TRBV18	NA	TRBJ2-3	TGTGCCAGCTCTACCACGTGGGGTGGTGGCACAGATACGCAGTATTTT	CASSTTWGGGTDTQYF
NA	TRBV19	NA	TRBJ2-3	TGTGCCAGTAGTATGAAAGCCACAGATACGCAGTATTTT	CASSMKATDTQYF
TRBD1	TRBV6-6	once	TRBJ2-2	TGTGCCAGCAGTTACAGGGACAGGGGCAACGGGGAGCTGTTTTTT	CASSYRDRGNGELFF
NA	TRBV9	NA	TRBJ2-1	TGTGCCAGCAGCGTAGCGCCGATCGGCAATGAGCAGTTCTTC	CASSVAPIGNEQFF
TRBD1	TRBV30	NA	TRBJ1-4	TGTGCCTGGAGGGACAGGACCAATGAAAAACTGTTTTTT	CAWRDRTNEKLFF
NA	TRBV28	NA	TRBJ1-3	TGTGCCAGCACCCTAATACAGGGTGGCTCTGGAAACACCATATATTTT	CASTLIQGGSGNTIYF
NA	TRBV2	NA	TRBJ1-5	TGTGCCAGCAGGGGGCTAGACAGTTATCAGCCCCAGCATTTT	CASRGLDSYQPQHF
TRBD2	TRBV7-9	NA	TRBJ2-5	TGTGCCAGCAGCTCGTCGGGGACTAGCGGGCGAGAGACCCAGTACTTC	CASSSSGTSGRETQYF
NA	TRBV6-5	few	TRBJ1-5	TGTGCCAGCAGCCCCAAGGGGTGGGGCAATCAGCCCCAGCATTTT	CASSPKGWGNQPQHF
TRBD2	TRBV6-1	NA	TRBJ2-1	TGTGCCAGCAGCCTAGCGGGAGGGCGCAATGAGCAGTTCTTC	CASSLAGGRNEQFF
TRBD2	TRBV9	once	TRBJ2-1	TGTGCCAGCAGCCCTAGCGGGAGCATTGATGAGCAGTTCTTC	CASSPSGSIDEQFF
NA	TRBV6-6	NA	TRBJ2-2	TGTGCCAGCAGTATCTCGGACACCGGGGAGCTGTTTTTT	CASSISDTGELFF
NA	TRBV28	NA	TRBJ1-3	TGTGCCAGCAGTCCACACGTTGGAAACACCATATATTTT	CASSPHVGNTIYF
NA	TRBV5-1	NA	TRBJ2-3	TGCGCCAGCAGCTTCGCGGGGTTCACAGATACGCAGTATTTT	CASSFAGFTDTQYF
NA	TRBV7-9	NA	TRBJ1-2	TGTGCCAGCAGCCTCCAGGAAGTAGATGGCTACACCTTC	CASSLQEVDGYTF
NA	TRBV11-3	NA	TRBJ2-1	TGTGCCAGCAGCTTCCAGGGAGTTGTAAATGAGCAGTTCTTC	CASSFQGVVNEQFF
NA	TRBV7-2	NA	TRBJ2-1	TGTGCCAGTACTCCGAGCTCCTACAATGAGCAGTTCTTC	CASTPSSYNEQFF
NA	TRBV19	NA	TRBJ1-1	TGTGCCAGTACCCCTTCGTCCCGGTACACTGAAGCTTTCTTT	CASTPSSRYTEAFF
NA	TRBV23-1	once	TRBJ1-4	TGCGCCACTCTGCGGCATGGGGAAAAACTGTTTTTT	CATLRHGEKLFF
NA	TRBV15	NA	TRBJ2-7	TGTGCCACCAGCCATAAGACAGGGGAGGGAAGCGAGCAGTACTTC	CATSHKTGEGSEQYF
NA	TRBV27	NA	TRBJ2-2	TGTGCCAGCAGTCTACAAACCATAAAAACAGGGTGGACCGGCACCGGGGAGCTGTTTTTT	CASSLQTIKTGWTGTGELFF
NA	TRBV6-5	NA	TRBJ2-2	TGTGCCAGCAGTTACTCCCGCTACGCCGGGGAGCTGTTTTTT	CASSYSRYAGELFF
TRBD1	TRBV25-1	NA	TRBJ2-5	TGTGCCAGCACCGAAACAGGGGGCGCGAAAGAGACCCAGTACTTC	CASTETGGAKETQYF
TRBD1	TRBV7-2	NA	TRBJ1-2	TGTGCCAGCAGCTTGAGCAGGGGGGTCTATGGCTACACCTTC	CASSLSRGVYGYTF
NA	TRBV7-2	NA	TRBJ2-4	TGTGCCAGCAGCCCTATCTACCGGGCCCCGAGGAGGGAAAACATTCAGTACTTC	CASSPIYRAPRRENIQYF
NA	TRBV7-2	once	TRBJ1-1	TGTGCCAGCAGCCCCGCTGGGCGAGGAGCTTTCTTT	CASSPAGRGAFF
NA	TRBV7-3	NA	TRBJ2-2	TGTGCCAGCAGCCCCGAGAGCATTTCGAACACCGGGGAGCTGTTTTTT	CASSPESISNTGELFF
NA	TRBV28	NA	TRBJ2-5	TGTGCCAGCGAAGGAGGGGGGTGGGAGACCCAGTACTTC	CASEGGGWETQYF
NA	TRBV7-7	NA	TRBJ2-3	TGTGCTAGCAGTGATTACGGAGATACGCAGTATTTT	CASSDYGDTQYF
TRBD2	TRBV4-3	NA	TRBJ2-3	TGCGCCAGCAGCCTTGAAGCCGGGAGGAGCACAGATACGCAGTATTTT	CASSLEAGRSTDTQYF